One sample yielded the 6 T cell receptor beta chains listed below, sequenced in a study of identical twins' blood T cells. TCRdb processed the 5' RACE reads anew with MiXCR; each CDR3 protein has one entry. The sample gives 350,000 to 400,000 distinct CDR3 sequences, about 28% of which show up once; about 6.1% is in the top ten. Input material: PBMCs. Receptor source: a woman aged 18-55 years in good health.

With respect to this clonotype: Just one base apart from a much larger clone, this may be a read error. CDR3 in DNA: TGCGCCAGCAGCTTGGGACTAGCGAGACACAATGCGCAGTTCTTC. Its protein is CASSLGLARHNAQFF. The genes are TRBV5-1 and TRBJ2-1; 8 bases are shared with TRBD2. Germline CDR1 reads SGHRS; CDR2 reads YFSETQ. The CDR3 sequence is 15 residues long.

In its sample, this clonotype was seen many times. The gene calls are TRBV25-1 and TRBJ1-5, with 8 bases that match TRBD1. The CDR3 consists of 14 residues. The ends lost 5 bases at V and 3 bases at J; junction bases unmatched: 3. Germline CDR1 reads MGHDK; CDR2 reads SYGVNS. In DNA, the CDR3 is TGTGCCAGCAGTACGACAGGGGACAATCAGCCCCAGCATTTT. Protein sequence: CASSTTGDNQPQHF.

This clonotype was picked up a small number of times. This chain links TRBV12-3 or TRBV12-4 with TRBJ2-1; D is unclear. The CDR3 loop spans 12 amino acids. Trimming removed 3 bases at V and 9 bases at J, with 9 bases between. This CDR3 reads CASSFVVSEQFF. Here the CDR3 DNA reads TGTGCCAGCAGTTTCGTCGTGAGTGAGCAGTTCTTC.

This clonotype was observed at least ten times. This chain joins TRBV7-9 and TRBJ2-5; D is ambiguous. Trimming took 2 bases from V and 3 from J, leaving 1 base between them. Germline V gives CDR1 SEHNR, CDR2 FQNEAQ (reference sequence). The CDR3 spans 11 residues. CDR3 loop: CASSLKETQYF. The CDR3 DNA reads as TGTGCCAGCAGCTTAAAAGAGACCCAGTACTTC.

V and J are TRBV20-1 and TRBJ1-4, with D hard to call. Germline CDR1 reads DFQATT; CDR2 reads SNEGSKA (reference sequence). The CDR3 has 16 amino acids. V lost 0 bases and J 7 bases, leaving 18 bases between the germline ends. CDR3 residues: CSARDVIGRQSEKLFF. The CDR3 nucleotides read TGCAGTGCTAGAGATGTAATCGGGAGGCAATCTGAAAAACTGTTTTTT.

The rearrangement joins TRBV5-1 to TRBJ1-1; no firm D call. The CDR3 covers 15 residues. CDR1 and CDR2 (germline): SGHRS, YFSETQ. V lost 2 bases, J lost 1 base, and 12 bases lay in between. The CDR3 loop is CASSFSGWRNTEAFF. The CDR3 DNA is TGCGCCAGCAGCTTTTCAGGTTGGCGGAACACTGAAGCTTTCTTT.